Following are 19 T cell receptor beta chains from one sample sequenced in a study of blood T cell repertoires in COVID-19. Assay: immunoSEQ multiplex PCR; the TCRdb copy retains only in-frame clones and omits some. The sample lists 150,000 to 200,000 clones, under 85% occurring once. The sequenced sample was peripheral blood. The receptors come from a man between 65 and 85 years old who had recovered from COVID-19.

This chain connects TRBV19 to TRBJ2-1; no clear D gene. CDR3 length: 13 residues. Germline V gives CDR1 LNHDA, CDR2 SQIVND (reference sequence). V lost 1 base to trimming and J lost 7 bases, with 8 bases between them. The CDR3 bases are TGTGCCAGTAGTATAGCTACGCTAAATGAGCAGTTCTTC. This translates into CASSIATLNEQFF.

The V and J genes are TRBV6-5 and TRBJ2-1; 9 bases align to TRBD2. Trimming at V came to 3 bases and at J to 14 bases, leaving 17 bases not matched to a gene. The germline V gene has CDR1 MNHEY and CDR2 SVGAGI. The CDR3 consists of 16 residues. This CDR3 is CASSYRGGRASTVEFF. DNA for the CDR3: TGTGCCAGCAGTTATAGGGGCGGGAGGGCCTCTACGGTAGAGTTCTTC.

This clone was recorded only once. The J gene is TRBJ2-5, the V gene TRBV7-2; 9 bases align to TRBD2. Unmatched junction bases numbered 6, after V lost 6 bases and J lost 1 base. The CDR3 contains 15 residues. Germline loops: CDR1 SGHTA, CDR2 FQGNSA. The CDR3 bases are TGTGCCAGCAGTCAGCTAGCGGGAATCCAAGAGACCCAGTACTTC. Encoded protein: CASSQLAGIQETQYF.

The J gene is TRBJ2-1, the V gene TRBV11-2; 9 bases agree with TRBD2. The CDR3 is 16 residues long. The ends lost 5 bases at V and 0 bases at J; junction bases unmatched: 5. Germline V gives CDR1 SGHAT, CDR2 FQNNGV. In DNA form, the CDR3 reads TGTGCCAGCAGCCCCAGACTAGCGGACTCCTACAATGAGCAGTTCTTC. Protein sequence: CASSPRLADSYNEQFF.

The J gene is TRBJ2-6, the V gene TRBV30, with D perhaps matching TRBD1 (6 bases). The CDR3 covers 17 residues. In germline, CDR1 is GTSNPN, CDR2 SVGIG (reference sequence). Trimming shortened V by 2 bases and J by 1 base, and 15 bases separated the two germline ends. DNA of the CDR3: TGTGCCTGGAGTTTCCGAGGGACACCTTCTGGGGCCAACGTCCTGACTTTC. Its protein product is CAWSFRGTPSGANVLTF.

The J gene is TRBJ2-2, the V gene TRBV6-5; D gene ambiguous. The V end was cut by 7 bases, the J end by 1 base, with 7 bases between. Germline V gene data show CDR1 as MNHEY and CDR2 as SVGAGI. The CDR3 totals 13 residues. The CDR3 DNA is TGTGCCAGCACGGCGGAGAACACCGGGGAGCTGTTTTTT. This gives the protein CASTAENTGELFF.

This clone was seen once. CDR3 loop: CASSFSGSTETQYF. CDR3 nucleotide sequence: TGTGCCAGCAGCTTTAGCGGGAGTACAGAGACCCAGTACTTC. The chain joins TRBV13 to TRBJ2-5; TRBD2 aligns across 9 bases. CDR1 is PRHDT and CDR2 is FYEKMQ in the germline V gene (reference sequence). This CDR3 region has 14 residues. J was trimmed by 4 bases and V by 3 bases; bases with no gene match: 3.

In its sample, this clone was seen a few times. The chain recombines TRBV4-2 with TRBJ2-1; D may be TRBD2 (5 bases). This CDR3 is 12 amino acids long. From germline, CDR1 is LGHNA and CDR2 YNFKEQ. V was clipped by 0 bases and J by 9 bases, with 6 bases between them. The CDR3 nucleotides are TGTGCCAGCAGCCAAGAGGGGAGTGAGCAGTTCTTC. Residues: CASSQEGSEQFF.

The chain uses TRBV29-1 and TRBJ2-1; D is undetermined. CDR1 SQVTM and CDR2 ANQGSEA come from the germline V gene. CDR3 length: 12 amino acids. The germline V and J ends were trimmed by 5 bases and 9 bases, with 14 bases remaining between them. The CDR3 protein is CSVRREVGEQFF. The DNA for the CDR3 is TGCAGCGTTCGACGCGAGGTTGGTGAGCAGTTCTTC.

In this sample, this clone turned up once. This chain uses TRBV27 with TRBJ2-1; 13 bases line up with TRBD2. J lost 8 bases, V lost 8 bases, and 12 bases had no gene match. The CDR3 contains 16 residues. Germline-derived CDR1 and CDR2 are MNHEY and SMNVEV (reference sequence). The CDR3 loop is CASPYQLAGGPDEQFF. In DNA, the CDR3 is TGTGCCAGCCCATATCAACTAGCGGGAGGGCCGGATGAGCAGTTCTTC.

The chain links TRBV4-3 to TRBJ2-1; 10 bases match TRBD2. V lost 1 base to trimming and J lost 8 bases; unmatched junction nucleotides: 11. Germline-derived CDR1 and CDR2 are LGHNA and YSLEER. The CDR3 is 17 amino acids. The DNA of the CDR3 is TGCGCCAGCAGCCAAGGGGTCCGTCTAGCGGGAGCGGATGAGCAGTTCTTC. This sequence encodes CASSQGVRLAGADEQFF.

V usage is TRBV3-1 (or the pseudogene TRBV3-2) and J usage is TRBJ1-6; 7 bases match TRBD1. Germline trimming cut 2 bases from V and 7 bases from J; bases unmatched to any gene: 8. The CDR3 runs to 16 residues. Per germline, CDR1 LGHDT and CDR2 YNNKEL (reference sequence). The CDR3 region has the DNA TGTGCCAGCAGCCAACAGACAGGGTATAACAATTCACCCCTCCACTTT. Residues: CASSQQTGYNNSPLHF.

This clone was observed a handful of times. The V call is TRBV3-1 (or the pseudogene TRBV3-2), the J call TRBJ2-7; 7 bases align to TRBD1. Trimming took 3 bases from V and 3 from J; bases not matched to a gene: 17. CDR3 length: 18 residues. Per germline, CDR1 LGHDT and CDR2 YNNKEL (reference sequence). The DNA of the CDR3 is TGTGCCAGCAGCCATACTGCGCCCCGGGACAGTCACTTCTACGAGCAGTACTTC. Protein product: CASSHTAPRDSHFYEQYF.

V is TRBV7-8 and J is TRBJ2-2, with D perhaps TRBD2 (7 bases). The germline V and J ends were trimmed by 6 bases and 1 base, with 15 bases remaining between them. Germline V gene sequence: CDR1 SGHVS, CDR2 FQNEAQ. This CDR3 has 16 residues. For the CDR3, the DNA is TGTGCCAGCAGGGGGGGGCCTAGCGGGAACACCGGGGAGCTGTTTTTT. Amino acids: CASRGGPSGNTGELFF.

The rearrangement joins TRBV27 to TRBJ1-2, with 7 positions matching TRBD1. CDR1 is MNHEY, CDR2 SMNVEV, per germline (reference sequence). This CDR3 is built from 15 residues. V gave up 1 base and J gave up 7 bases; unmatched junction bases: 9. CDR3 loop: CASSLYRGGGTGYTF. CDR3 coding DNA: TGTGCCAGCAGTTTATACAGGGGAGGAGGGACTGGCTACACCTTC.

The chain employs TRBV7-8 and TRBJ1-2; D is perhaps TRBD1 (6 bases). The CDR3 is 17 residues long. CDR1 and CDR2 (germline): SGHVS, FQNEAQ. V dropped 4 bases and J dropped 0 bases, with 18 bases sitting between them. The CDR3 loop is CASSSRPRTATNYGYTF. CDR3 in DNA: TGTGCCAGCAGCTCTAGACCAAGGACAGCTACTAACTATGGCTACACCTTC.

The chain combines TRBV2 with TRBJ2-1; D perhaps matches TRBD1 (6 bases). The length of the CDR3 is 15 residues. The V and J ends lost 10 bases and 6 bases respectively, with 22 bases between them. Germline CDR1 SNHLY, CDR2 FYNNEI. CDR3 region: CATDTTGHDLNEQFF. The CDR3 region has the DNA TGTGCCACCGATACCACGGGACATGACCTCAATGAGCAGTTCTTC.

This chain links TRBV6-1 with TRBJ2-1, with D perhaps TRBD1 (5 bases). Germline V lookup: CDR1 MNHNS, CDR2 SASEGT. This CDR3 region has 15 residues. Trimming shortened V by 2 bases and J by 7 bases, and 15 bases separated the two germline ends. CDR3 loop: CASSERVAGKNEQFF. The CDR3 DNA is TGTGCCAGCAGTGAAAGGGTCGCAGGGAAGAATGAGCAGTTCTTC.

This chain uses TRBV7-3 with TRBJ1-1; TRBD1 might be the D (6 bases). Germline CDR1 is SGHTA and CDR2 is FQGTGA. This CDR3 comprises 14 residues. Trimming took off 2 bases at V and 2 bases at J, with 9 bases between the two ends. Here the CDR3 DNA reads TGTGCCAGCAGCTTATCAGGGGAAAACACTGAAGCTTTCTTT. Translated: CASSLSGENTEAFF.